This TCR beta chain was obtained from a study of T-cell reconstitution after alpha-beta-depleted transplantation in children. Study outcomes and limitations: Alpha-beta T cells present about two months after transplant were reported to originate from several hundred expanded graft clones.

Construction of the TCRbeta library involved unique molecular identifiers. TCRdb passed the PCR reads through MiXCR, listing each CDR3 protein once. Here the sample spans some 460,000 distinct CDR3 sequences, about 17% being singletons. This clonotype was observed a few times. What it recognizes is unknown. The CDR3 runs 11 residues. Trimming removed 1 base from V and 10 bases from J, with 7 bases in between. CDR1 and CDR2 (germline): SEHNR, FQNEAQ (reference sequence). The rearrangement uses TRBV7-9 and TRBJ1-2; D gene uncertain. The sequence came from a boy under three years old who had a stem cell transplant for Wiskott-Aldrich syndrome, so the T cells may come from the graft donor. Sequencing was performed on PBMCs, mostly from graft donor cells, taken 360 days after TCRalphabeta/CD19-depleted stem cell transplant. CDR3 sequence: CASSLGYSYTF. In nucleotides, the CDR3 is TGTGCCAGCAGCTTAGGATATTCCTACACCTTC.